The rows below give T cell receptor beta chains drawn from one sample of a study of OX40 agonist ivuxolimab in advanced cancers. Sequencing was performed with immunoSEQ multiplex PCR; in TCRdb, only in-frame clones are kept and a portion is missing. The sample holds more than 12,000 clones, 70% to 80% seen once. The sequenced sample was CD4+ or CD8+ T cells sorted from blood, obtained in a trial of the OX40 agonist ivuxolimab. The receptors originated from an adult with an advanced solid tumor such as melanoma, head and neck, liver or kidney cancer. The CDR3 runs from the conserved cysteine through the conserved F or W. A D gene is named only where the DNA matches it firmly. The size entry is marked missing in some rows and otherwise reads once, few, many or a size class.

J: TRBJ2-3
size: -
D: -
V: TRBV11-2
CDR3: CASSRVVVIDTQYF
DNA: TGTGCCAGCAGCCGAGTGGTAGTTATAGATACGCAGTATTTT

J: TRBJ2-7
size: -
D: TRBD2
V: TRBV9
CDR3: CASSVDSGSSYEQYF
DNA: TGTGCCAGCAGCGTGGACAGCGGGAGCTCCTACGAGCAGTACTTC

J: TRBJ2-3
size: medium-sized
D: -
V: TRBV7-2
CDR3: CASSLGRYSTDTQYF
DNA: TGTGCCAGCAGCTTAGGGCGGTATAGCACAGATACGCAGTATTTT

J: TRBJ2-3
size: -
D: -
V: TRBV5-4
CDR3: CASSLWSDTQYF
DNA: TGTGCCAGCAGCTTGTGGTCAGATACGCAGTATTTT

J: TRBJ2-2
size: -
D: -
V: TRBV9
CDR3: CASSVAGHNTGELFF
DNA: TGTGCCAGCAGCGTAGCGGGACATAACACCGGGGAGCTGTTTTTT

J: TRBJ1-1
size: -
D: -
V: TRBV11-3
CDR3: CASSSSTSTEAFF
DNA: TGTGCCAGCAGCTCGTCGACAAGTACTGAAGCTTTCTTT

J: TRBJ2-7
size: -
D: -
V: TRBV2
CDR3: CASSDPEYYEQYF
DNA: TGTGCCAGCAGTGATCCCGAATACTACGAGCAGTACTTC

J: TRBJ2-5
size: many
D: TRBD2
V: TRBV9
CDR3: CASSVGTSGSLRETQYF
DNA: TGTGCCAGCAGCGTAGGGACTAGCGGGAGTTTGCGGGAGACCCAGTACTTC

J: TRBJ2-1
size: -
D: TRBD2
V: TRBV27
CDR3: CASRTSELLYNEQFF
DNA: TGTGCCAGCAGGACTAGCGAATTACTTTACAATGAGCAGTTCTTC

J: TRBJ1-2
size: -
D: -
V: TRBV19
CDR3: CASTEFGDNYGYTF
DNA: TGTGCCAGTACAGAGTTTGGCGACAACTATGGCTACACCTTC

J: TRBJ1-1
size: -
D: -
V: TRBV9
CDR3: CASSVATSGVNTEAFF
DNA: TGTGCCAGCAGCGTAGCTACGTCGGGGGTGAACACTGAAGCTTTCTTT

J: TRBJ2-3
size: -
D: TRBD2
V: TRBV11-3
CDR3: CASSFGTSGTDTQYF
DNA: TGTGCCAGCAGCTTCGGGACTAGCGGCACAGATACGCAGTATTTT

J: TRBJ1-1
size: -
D: -
V: TRBV6-5
CDR3: CASSYSGSFGGTEAFF
DNA: TGTGCCAGCAGTTACTCGGGAAGTTTCGGGGGTACTGAAGCTTTCTTT

J: TRBJ2-6
size: -
D: -
V: TRBV27
CDR3: CASKLNRIGANVLTF
DNA: TGTGCCAGCAAGCTGAATCGAATTGGGGCCAACGTCCTGACTTTC

J: TRBJ2-7
size: -
D: -
V: TRBV21-1
CDR3: CASRRSRREGAYEQYF
DNA: TGTGCCAGCAGGCGGTCCCGTAGGGAGGGGGCCTACGAGCAGTACTTC

J: TRBJ2-7
size: few
D: -
V: TRBV6-1
CDR3: CASSEDYYEQYF
DNA: TGTGCCAGCAGTGAGGACTACTACGAGCAGTACTTC

J: TRBJ2-1
size: -
D: TRBD1
V: TRBV6-5
CDR3: CASSSGTGNFHEQFF
DNA: TGTGCCAGCAGCTCCGGGACAGGGAATTTCCATGAGCAGTTCTTC

J: TRBJ1-1
size: -
D: TRBD1
V: TRBV5-1
CDR3: CASSSTGWNTEAFF
DNA: TGCGCCAGCAGCTCGACAGGGTGGAACACTGAAGCTTTCTTT

J: TRBJ2-7
size: -
D: -
V: TRBV5-6
CDR3: CASSFKGGPLNEQYF
DNA: TGTGCCAGCAGCTTTAAGGGGGGCCCTCTTAACGAGCAGTACTTC

J: TRBJ2-4
size: -
D: TRBD1
V: TRBV5-6
CDR3: CASSSGTGNIQYF
DNA: TGTGCCAGCAGCTCCGGGACAGGAAACATTCAGTACTTC

J: TRBJ2-7
size: once
D: -
V: TRBV9
CDR3: CASSVSHPSCLEQYF
DNA: TGTGCCAGCAGCGTCTCACATCCCTCCTGCTTAGAGCAGTACTTC

J: TRBJ2-7
size: -
D: TRBD2
V: TRBV11-2
CDR3: CASSLDVAGIYEQYF
DNA: TGTGCCAGCAGCTTAGATGTAGCGGGGATCTACGAGCAGTACTTC

J: TRBJ2-1
size: -
D: TRBD1
V: TRBV29-1
CDR3: CSVEDIGGFYNEQFF
DNA: TGCAGCGTTGAAGATATAGGGGGCTTCTACAATGAGCAGTTCTTC

J: TRBJ2-7
size: -
D: -
V: TRBV6-1
CDR3: CASSEHYYEQYF
DNA: TGTGCCAGCAGTGAACACTACTACGAGCAGTACTTC

J: TRBJ1-3
size: -
D: -
V: TRBV5-4
CDR3: CASSFKVGRTTSGNTIYF
DNA: TGTGCCAGCAGCTTTAAAGTGGGCAGGACCACTTCTGGAAACACCATATATTTT

J: TRBJ2-7
size: medium-sized
D: -
V: TRBV6-5
CDR3: CASSLGPGAYEQYF
DNA: TGTGCCAGCAGTCTCGGGCCAGGGGCGTACGAGCAGTACTTC

J: TRBJ2-7
size: -
D: -
V: TRBV30
CDR3: CAWGLGAGSYEQYF
DNA: TGTGCCTGGGGATTGGGGGCCGGCTCCTACGAGCAGTACTTC

J: TRBJ2-2
size: -
D: TRBD1
V: TRBV4-1
CDR3: CASSPTGGWSGELFF
DNA: TGCGCCAGCAGCCCGACAGGGGGCTGGTCCGGGGAGCTGTTTTTT

J: TRBJ2-3
size: -
D: -
V: TRBV7-9
CDR3: CASSSYTGRGTDTQYF
DNA: TGTGCCAGCAGCTCCTACACAGGTCGGGGCACAGATACGCAGTATTTT

J: TRBJ1-2
size: -
D: -
V: TRBV9
CDR3: CASSAWGTEGYTF
DNA: TGTGCCAGCAGCGCATGGGGGACCGAAGGCTACACCTTC

J: TRBJ2-2
size: -
D: -
V: TRBV5-5
CDR3: CASSLITANTGELFF
DNA: TGTGCCAGCAGCTTGATTACGGCGAACACCGGGGAGCTGTTTTTT

J: TRBJ1-2
size: -
D: -
V: TRBV28
CDR3: CASSALWGGKKGYTF
DNA: TGTGCCAGCAGTGCACTCTGGGGCGGTAAAAAGGGCTACACCTTC

J: TRBJ1-1
size: once
D: -
V: TRBV27
CDR3: CASSLSTANTEAFF
DNA: TGTGCCAGCAGTTTATCGACAGCGAACACTGAAGCTTTCTTT

J: TRBJ2-1
size: -
D: -
V: TRBV5-1
CDR3: CASSLTGNEQFF
DNA: TGCGCCAGCAGCTTGACGGGCAATGAGCAGTTCTTC

J: TRBJ2-1
size: once
D: -
V: TRBV29-1
CDR3: CSVETGQNNEQFF
DNA: TGCAGCGTTGAGACCGGACAGAACAATGAGCAGTTCTTC

J: TRBJ1-5
size: -
D: TRBD1
V: TRBV18
CDR3: CASSPDRGSQPQHF
DNA: TGTGCCAGCTCTCCGGACAGGGGGAGTCAGCCCCAGCATTTT

J: TRBJ2-3
size: -
D: -
V: TRBV5-6
CDR3: CASSPGYGDTQYF
DNA: TGTGCCAGCAGCCCCGGCTACGGCGATACGCAGTATTTT

J: TRBJ2-1
size: -
D: TRBD1
V: TRBV6-1
CDR3: CASGLGQGEYNEQFF
DNA: TGTGCCAGCGGACTGGGACAGGGGGAGTACAATGAGCAGTTCTTC

J: TRBJ2-1
size: -
D: -
V: TRBV30
CDR3: CAWQSTYNEQFF
DNA: TGTGCCTGGCAGAGCACTTACAATGAGCAGTTCTTC

J: TRBJ2-1
size: once
D: -
V: TRBV5-1
CDR3: CASSSTAGRLRGEQFF
DNA: TGCGCCAGCAGCTCAACTGCCGGACGGTTGAGGGGTGAGCAGTTCTTC

J: TRBJ1-1
size: -
D: -
V: TRBV2
CDR3: CAREKRPIGAFF
DNA: TGTGCCAGGGAGAAACGGCCCATAGGAGCTTTCTTT

J: TRBJ2-5
size: -
D: TRBD2
V: TRBV4-1
CDR3: CASSQSGLAGVLETQYF
DNA: TGCGCCAGCAGCCAAAGCGGACTAGCGGGAGTATTAGAGACCCAGTACTTC

J: TRBJ2-6
size: -
D: -
V: TRBV5-4
CDR3: CASSFFHTSGGANVLTF
DNA: TGTGCCAGCAGCTTCTTTCACACCTCGGGAGGGGCCAACGTCCTGACTTTC

J: TRBJ2-7
size: -
D: -
V: TRBV21-1
CDR3: CASSKGRGALYEQYF
DNA: TGTGCCAGCAGCAAAGGCCGCGGGGCATTGTACGAGCAGTACTTC

J: TRBJ2-1
size: -
D: TRBD2
V: TRBV5-6
CDR3: CASSSGTSGYNEQFF
DNA: TGTGCCAGCAGCTCCGGGACTAGCGGATACAATGAGCAGTTCTTC

J: TRBJ2-1
size: -
D: TRBD2
V: TRBV5-4
CDR3: CASSSWGAGHSYNEQFF
DNA: TGTGCCAGCAGCTCGTGGGGAGCGGGGCACTCCTACAATGAGCAGTTCTTC

J: TRBJ1-1
size: -
D: -
V: TRBV7-6
CDR3: CASSLAGRNTEAFF
DNA: TGTGCCAGCAGCTTAGCTGGTCGGAACACTGAAGCTTTCTTT

J: TRBJ1-2
size: -
D: -
V: TRBV9
CDR3: CASSVGGLNYGYTF
DNA: TGTGCCAGCAGCGTAGGAGGGCTCAACTATGGCTACACCTTC

J: TRBJ1-1
size: -
D: -
V: TRBV5-5
CDR3: CASSYRSGNEAFF
DNA: TGTGCCAGCAGCTACCGATCAGGTAATGAAGCTTTCTTT

J: TRBJ1-1
size: -
D: -
V: TRBV2
CDR3: CASRPGFGTEAFF
DNA: TGTGCCAGCAGACCAGGGTTCGGCACTGAAGCTTTCTTT

J: TRBJ2-2
size: -
D: TRBD2
V: TRBV9
CDR3: CASSAGLAGVARAGELFF
DNA: TGTGCCAGCAGCGCGGGACTAGCGGGAGTAGCGAGGGCCGGGGAGCTGTTTTTT

J: TRBJ2-1
size: -
D: -
V: TRBV9
CDR3: CASSAPVGNGGFSTYNEQFF
DNA: TGTGCCAGCAGCGCCCCCGTTGGGAATGGCGGATTCTCCACCTACAATGAGCAGTTCTTC

J: TRBJ2-1
size: -
D: TRBD2
V: TRBV11-1
CDR3: CASSFIAGGYEQFF
DNA: TGTGCCAGCAGCTTTATAGCGGGAGGCTATGAGCAGTTCTTC

J: TRBJ2-7
size: -
D: TRBD1
V: TRBV10-3
CDR3: CAISELGQVGVYEQYF
DNA: TGTGCCATCAGTGAGCTAGGACAGGTTGGGGTTTACGAGCAGTACTTC

J: TRBJ2-3
size: medium-sized
D: -
V: TRBV4-2
CDR3: CASSQVARVGTDTQYF
DNA: TGTGCCAGCAGCCAAGTGGCGAGGGTCGGCACAGATACGCAGTATTTT